The 29 T cell receptor beta chains reported below all come from one sample, sequenced in a study of cytomegalovirus exposure and HLA in healthy donors. Primers included in the PCR were 60 Vbeta and 13 Jbeta primers. The data were produced by immunoSEQ multiplex PCR, yet TCRdb's version contains in-frame clones alone and is incomplete. The top ten hold about 1.9% of the sample, which has 150,000 to 250,000 clones, around 81% seen once. The source material was PBMCs. These receptors came from a man aged 30-40 years in good health and CMV-seronegative.

The genes are TRBV6-5 and TRBJ2-1; 7 nucleotides agree with TRBD2. Germline trimming cut 4 bases from V and 7 bases from J; bases unmatched to any gene: 13. The CDR3 has 16 amino acids. Germline V gene lookup returns CDR1 MNHEY and CDR2 SVGAGI. The CDR3 region has the DNA TGTGCCAGCAGTTTTACCGCGGGAGTGCCCCAAAATGAGCAGTTCTTC. Translating it yields CASSFTAGVPQNEQFF.

The J gene is TRBJ2-7, the V gene TRBV4-1; 11 bases are shared with TRBD1. The trim removed 1 base at V and 4 bases at J, leaving 3 bases unmatched. The CDR3 runs 15 residues. Germline V gives CDR1 MGHRA, CDR2 YSYEKL. CDR3 loop: CASSQVDRGPYEQYF. The CDR3 DNA is TGCGCCAGCAGCCAAGTGGACAGGGGGCCTTACGAGCAGTACTTC.

This clone was recorded once. The rearrangement joins TRBV4-1 to TRBJ2-7, with 12 bases that match TRBD2. CDR1 is MGHRA and CDR2 is YSYEKL in the germline V gene. After removal of 2 bases from V and 4 bases from J, the junction contained 6 bases not matched to a gene. CDR3 length equals 16 residues. CDR3 sequence: CASSQPLAGGRYEQYF. CDR3 DNA: TGCGCCAGCAGCCAACCTCTAGCGGGAGGGAGGTACGAGCAGTACTTC.

The rearrangement joins TRBV6-5 to TRBJ2-1; unclear D gene. This CDR3 comprises 16 residues. V was trimmed by 4 bases and J by 4 bases, leaving 17 bases between them. In germline, CDR1 is MNHEY, CDR2 SVGAGI. The CDR3 region has the DNA TGTGCCAGCAGTTCCCAACCCCCCGGGTCTTACAATGAGCAGTTCTTC. Its protein is CASSSQPPGSYNEQFF.

This chain joins TRBV18 and TRBJ2-3, with 14 nucleotides matching TRBD2. The CDR3 covers 19 residues. Losses at the gene ends were 3 bases for V and 5 bases for J; bases not matched to a gene: 13. Per the germline V gene, CDR1 is KGHSH and CDR2 is LQKENI. CDR3 sequence: CASSPERPGLAGVQDTQYF. The CDR3 DNA reads TGTGCCAGCTCACCGGAGAGACCGGGACTAGCGGGAGTCCAAGATACGCAGTATTTT. Together with reference TRBV18 and TRBJ2-3, the CDR3 gives the full variable domain: NAGVMQNPRHLVRRRGQEARLRCSPMKGHSHVYWYRQLPEEGLKFMVYLQKENIIDESGMPKERFSAEFPKEGPSILRIQQVVRGDSAAYFCASSPERPGLAGVQDTQYFGPGTRLTVL.

CDR3 sequence reads: CASSEPVGATDTQYF. CDR3 sequence (DNA): TGTGCCAGCAGTGAACCGGTTGGGGCCACAGATACGCAGTATTTT. The chain joins TRBV6-1 to TRBJ2-3; maybe TRBD1 (5 bases). CDR1 is MNHNS and CDR2 is SASEGT in the germline V gene. Deletions cut 2 bases from V and 2 bases from J, with 11 bases between. This CDR3 has 15 amino acids.

V and J are TRBV27 and TRBJ1-2, with D uncertain. Germline-derived CDR1 and CDR2 are MNHEY and SMNVEV (reference sequence). The length of the CDR3 is 13 residues. V lost 3 bases to trimming and J lost 0 bases, with 5 bases between them. CDR3 region: CASSFSPNYGYTF. CDR3 in DNA: TGTGCCAGCAGTTTCTCCCCTAACTATGGCTACACCTTC.

The genes are TRBV29-1 and TRBJ2-1; D is uncertain. The germline CDR1 and CDR2 sequences are SQVTM and ANQGSEA. The germline V and J ends were trimmed by 8 bases and 4 bases, with 12 bases remaining between them. CDR3 size: 12 residues. The DNA of the CDR3 is TGCAGCCCTGCCAAGCAATACAATGAGCAGTTCTTC. Translation: CSPAKQYNEQFF.

The chain combines TRBV5-4 with TRBJ2-2; 10 nucleotides line up with TRBD2. Trimming took 0 bases from V and 7 from J; bases not matched to a gene: 6. The CDR3 spans 16 residues. CDR1 is SGHNT, CDR2 YYREEE, per germline (reference sequence). The CDR3 region is CASSLDLAGAYGELFF. The CDR3 nucleotides are TGTGCCAGCAGCTTGGATCTAGCGGGAGCATACGGGGAGCTGTTTTTT.

The rearrangement joins TRBV15 to TRBJ2-1, with 14 nucleotides matching TRBD2. Germline V gives CDR1 LNHNV, CDR2 YYDKDF (reference sequence). This CDR3 contains 16 residues. V dropped 5 bases and J dropped 10; count of bases not matched to a gene: 10. CDR3 in DNA: TGTGCCACCAGCTACATGACTAGCGGGAGGGCAGGGGAGCAGTTCTTC. This translates into CATSYMTSGRAGEQFF.

The CDR3 nucleotides are TGCGCCAGCAGCCAGTTGGAGGGAACCTATGGCTACACCTTC. It codes for CASSQLEGTYGYTF. The chain uses TRBV4-1 and TRBJ1-2, with D unclear. This CDR3 contains 14 residues. CDR1 is MGHRA and CDR2 is YSYEKL in the germline V gene. Deletions cut 3 bases from V and 4 bases from J, with 12 bases between.

The chain is built from TRBV5-5 and TRBJ1-4; maybe TRBD1 (6 bases). V lost 4 bases and J 0 bases, leaving 16 bases between the germline ends. CDR1 is SGHKS, CDR2 YYEKEE, per germline (reference sequence). The CDR3 contains 17 residues. CDR3: CASSPRDILTTNEKLFF. The CDR3 DNA follows: TGTGCCAGCAGCCCACGGGACATTCTAACAACTAATGAAAAACTGTTTTTT.

The chain links TRBV4-1 to TRBJ2-7, with 11 bases aligning to TRBD2. V was clipped by 5 bases and J by 0 bases; unmatched bases: 3. The CDR3 spans 15 residues. Germline CDR1 and CDR2: MGHRA and YSYEKL. The CDR3 protein is CASSLLAGVSYEQYF. For the CDR3, the DNA is TGCGCCAGCAGCTTACTAGCGGGAGTCTCCTACGAGCAGTACTTC.

In its sample, this clone was seen once. The rearrangement uses TRBV5-1 and TRBJ1-2; maybe TRBD1 (5 bases). Germline V gives CDR1 SGHRS, CDR2 YFSETQ. V was shortened by 0 bases and J by 4 bases, with 13 bases between the two germline ends. The CDR3 sequence is 15 residues long. CDR3 DNA: TGCGCCAGCAGCTTGGATCGGGGGTTAGCCTATGGCTACACCTTC. It is translated as CASSLDRGLAYGYTF. Full variable domain (outside the CDR3, taken from reference TRBV5-1 and TRBJ1-2): KAGVTQTPRYLIKTRGQQVTLSCSPISGHRSVSWYQQTPGQGLQFLFEYFSETQRNKGNFPGRFSGRQFSNSRSEMNVSTLELGDSALYLCASSLDRGLAYGYTFGSGTRLTVV.

This chain links TRBV27 with TRBJ1-1; a possible D gene is TRBD1 (5 bases). The CDR3 runs 13 residues. Germline CDR1 and CDR2: MNHEY and SMNVEV (reference sequence). The germline V and J ends were trimmed by 6 bases and 3 bases, with 11 bases remaining between them. CDR3 DNA: TGTGCCAGCAGCTTGGACAAATACACTGAAGCTTTCTTT. Its translation is CASSLDKYTEAFF.

In its sample, this clone was seen once. The chain has TRBV25-1 and TRBJ2-1, with D perhaps matching TRBD2 (7 bases). Germline CDR1 reads MGHDK; CDR2 reads SYGVNS. CDR3 length equals 13 residues. The CDR3 here is CGGGREIRNEQFF. The CDR3 nucleotides read TGTGGGGGGGGGCGGGAGATAAGAAATGAGCAGTTCTTC.

This clone has just a few counts. The chain couples TRBV10-3 to TRBJ1-2; the match to TRBD1 covers 7 bases. CDR1 ENHRY and CDR2 SYGVKD come from the germline V gene. CDR3 size: 14 residues. Trimming at V came to 7 bases and at J to 0 bases, leaving 5 bases not matched to a gene. CDR3 DNA: TGTGCCATCAACAAGGACAGGACTAACTATGGCTACACCTTC. This translates into CAINKDRTNYGYTF.

In its sample, this clone was seen a few times. The gene calls are TRBV6-6 and TRBJ2-2, with 9 nucleotides matching TRBD1. The CDR3 extends over 16 amino acids. Germline trimming cut 2 bases from V and 3 bases from J; bases unmatched to any gene: 4. Looked up from germline, CDR1 is MNHNY and CDR2 is SVGAGI (reference sequence). As DNA, the CDR3 is TGTGCCAGCAGTTACAGTTGGACAGGGGACACCGGGGAGCTGTTTTTT. Its translation is CASSYSWTGDTGELFF.

V and J are TRBV5-1 and TRBJ2-4; the D gene is possibly TRBD1 (8 bases). The V gene lost 0 bases and the J gene lost 7 bases, with 20 bases spanning the gap. The CDR3 spans 17 residues. CDR1 and CDR2 from the germline V gene are SGHRS and YFSETQ. CDR3 nucleotide sequence: TGCGCCAGCAGCTTGGGCCAGGGGGCAACCGGGAGGAACATTCAGTACTTC. Its translation is CASSLGQGATGRNIQYF.

This chain joins TRBV9 and TRBJ2-7; TRBD1 is a possible D gene (6 bases). V lost 0 bases to trimming and J lost 2 bases, with 15 bases between them. This CDR3 contains 16 residues. Per the germline V gene, CDR1 is SGDLS and CDR2 is YYNGEE. Here the CDR3 DNA reads TGTGCCAGCAGCGTAGGGCCACACAGGGATCCCTACGAGCAGTACTTC. Its translation: CASSVGPHRDPYEQYF.

The chain links TRBV5-1 to TRBJ1-3; perhaps TRBD1 as D (5 bases). Germline V gene data show CDR1 as SGHRS and CDR2 as YFSETQ. The CDR3 loop spans 14 amino acids. Trimming cost V 4 bases and J 0 bases, with 8 bases left between them. The CDR3 loop reads CASSVDTSGNTIYF. CDR3 DNA: TGCGCCAGCAGCGTGGACACCTCTGGAAACACCATATATTTT.

J is TRBJ1-1 and V is TRBV18; 8 nucleotides agree with TRBD1. The germline gives CDR1 KGHSH, CDR2 LQKENI. CDR3 size: 16 residues. V gave up 0 bases and J gave up 3 bases; unmatched junction bases: 6. CDR3 region: CASSPPVRGRYTEAFF. DNA of the CDR3: TGTGCCAGCTCACCACCGGTCAGGGGGCGGTACACTGAAGCTTTCTTT.

This rearrangement joins TRBV13 to TRBJ2-3; TRBD2 agrees at 9 bases. The ends lost 1 base at V and 3 bases at J; junction bases unmatched: 5. Germline V CDR1 and CDR2: PRHDT, FYEKMQ (reference sequence). This CDR3 spans 16 amino acids. The CDR3 region is CASSLVAGGFTDTQYF. CDR3 in DNA: TGTGCCAGCAGCTTAGTGGCGGGAGGGTTTACAGATACGCAGTATTTT.

This clone was detected only a few times. The same CDR3 also results from other DNA sequences found in this sample. This chain uses TRBV27 with TRBJ1-2; 7 bases are a match to TRBD1. Germline CDR1 is MNHEY and CDR2 is SMNVEV (reference sequence). V lost 5 bases, J lost 5 bases, and 5 bases stayed unmatched. The CDR3 covers 13 residues. CDR3 residues: CASSPRQGYGYTF. CDR3 DNA: TGTGCCAGCAGTCCAAGACAGGGATATGGCTACACCTTC.

This clone was observed once. The rearrangement joins TRBV9 to TRBJ1-3; TRBD1 aligns across 7 bases. The CDR3 spans 14 residues. J lost 6 bases, V lost 0 bases, and 3 bases had no gene match. Looked up from germline, CDR1 is SGDLS and CDR2 is YYNGEE. The CDR3 region has the DNA TGTGCCAGCAGCGTAGAAAAGGGGGCAAACACCATATATTTT. The encoded protein is CASSVEKGANTIYF.

The V and J genes are TRBV4-2 and TRBJ1-2; 7 bases are shared with TRBD1. Germline trimming cut 4 bases from V and 1 base from J; bases unmatched to any gene: 9. The CDR3 sequence is 16 residues long. Germline lookup yields CDR1 LGHNA and CDR2 YNFKEQ. In DNA form, the CDR3 reads TGTGCCAGCAGCCCCTTCGAGCGACAGGGTAACTATGGCTACACCTTC. It codes for CASSPFERQGNYGYTF.

Comment on this clone: Its ends do not fully match the called genes, so a read error is possible. The chain employs TRBV7-9 and TRBJ2-7; D unresolved. CDR1 is SEHNR and CDR2 is FQNEAQ in the germline V gene (reference sequence). This CDR3 is 12 amino acids long. CDR3: CTSSLTVYEQYF. For the CDR3, the DNA is TGTACCAGCAGCCTCACGGTGTACGAGCAGTACTTC.

This clone was recorded only once. The rearrangement links TRBV30 to TRBJ1-4; 8 nucleotides agree with TRBD1. This CDR3 comprises 13 residues. Germline CDR1 GTSNPN, CDR2 SVGIG (reference sequence). V dropped 5 bases and J dropped 7; count of bases not matched to a gene: 6. The CDR3: CAWGGQGVEKLFF. CDR3 DNA: TGTGCCTGGGGAGGACAGGGAGTTGAAAAACTGTTTTTT.

The rearrangement links TRBV28 to TRBJ2-7, with TRBD1 matching over 7 bases. V gave up 6 bases and J gave up 1 base; unmatched junction bases: 9. The CDR3 spans 15 residues. Germline CDR1 is MDHEN and CDR2 is SYDVKM. This CDR3 reads CASSSGTEGSYEQYF. The CDR3 bases are TGTGCCAGCAGCTCCGGGACAGAAGGGTCCTACGAGCAGTACTTC.